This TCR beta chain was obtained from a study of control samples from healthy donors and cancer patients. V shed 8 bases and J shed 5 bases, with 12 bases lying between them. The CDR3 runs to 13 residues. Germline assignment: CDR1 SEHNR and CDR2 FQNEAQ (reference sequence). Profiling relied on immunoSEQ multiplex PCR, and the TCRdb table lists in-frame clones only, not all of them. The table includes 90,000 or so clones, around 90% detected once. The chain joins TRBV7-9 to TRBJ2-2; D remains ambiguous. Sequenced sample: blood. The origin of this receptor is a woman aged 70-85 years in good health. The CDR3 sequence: CASAALGTGELFF. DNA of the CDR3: TGTGCCAGCGCGGCTCTAGGGACCGGGGAGCTGTTTTTT.